The next 29 T cell receptor beta chains were all read from a single sample in a study of blood T cell repertoires in COVID-19. Profiled with immunoSEQ multiplex PCR; TCRdb holds only in-frame clones, not every one. The sample lists 300,000 to 350,000 clones, approximately 86% occurring once. The sequencing sample was made of peripheral blood. Receptors were obtained from a man aged 18 to 35 with active or convalescent COVID-19.

The genes are TRBV6-5 and TRBJ1-6; 8 bases align to TRBD1. This CDR3 comprises 15 residues. Trimming took 8 bases from V and 9 from J; bases not matched to a gene: 12. Germline CDR1 and CDR2: MNHEY and SVGAGI. The CDR3, as DNA: TGTGCCAGCCCGCCCGGGACAGGCGACGTTTCACCCCTCCACTTT. It is translated as CASPPGTGDVSPLHF.

J is TRBJ1-2 and V is TRBV7-9; TRBD1 agrees at 8 bases. The germline V gene encodes CDR1 SEHNR and CDR2 FQNEAQ (reference sequence). CDR3 length: 14 residues. With 5 bases clipped from V and 8 bases from J, the junction kept 10 bases outside the gene matches. The CDR3 DNA reads as TGTGCCAGCAGCGGGCAGGACAGGGTTTTGGGCTACACCTTC. This sequence encodes CASSGQDRVLGYTF.

The chain employs TRBV18 and TRBJ2-7; D possibly corresponds to TRBD1 (6 bases). This CDR3 has 15 amino acids. V was shortened by 3 bases and J by 1 base, with 13 bases between the two germline ends. Per germline, CDR1 KGHSH and CDR2 LQKENI. This chain's CDR3 is CASSPRTEKSYEQYF. In DNA form, the CDR3 reads TGTGCCAGCTCACCGCGGACAGAGAAATCCTACGAGCAGTACTTC.

This chain connects TRBV15 to TRBJ2-7; the match to TRBD2 covers 8 bases. The CDR3 consists of 17 residues. J lost 0 bases, V lost 3 bases, and 10 bases had no gene match. Germline lookup yields CDR1 LNHNV and CDR2 YYDKDF (reference sequence). CDR3 in DNA: TGTGCCACCAGCAGGATAACGATAGCGGGGAGCTCCTACGAGCAGTACTTC. As protein: CATSRITIAGSSYEQYF.

The table lists this clone with a count of one. This chain connects TRBV28 to TRBJ2-3; possibly TRBD1 for D (6 bases). Germline loops: CDR1 MDHEN, CDR2 SYDVKM. The V end lost 4 bases, the J end lost 5 bases, and 19 bases lay between the germline ends. The CDR3 runs 16 residues. In DNA, the CDR3 is TGTGCCAGCAGTTCCCCCGCCACAGGACAGCTAGATACGCAGTATTTT. Protein: CASSSPATGQLDTQYF.

The rearrangement joins TRBV18 to TRBJ2-3; D remains ambiguous. CDR1 is KGHSH, CDR2 LQKENI, per germline. The length of the CDR3 is 16 residues. Trimming shortened V by 1 base and J by 0 bases, and 11 bases separated the two germline ends. The CDR3 DNA sequence: TGTGCCAGCTCACCACGACACAGCCTAAGCACAGATACGCAGTATTTT. Protein product: CASSPRHSLSTDTQYF.

The chain links TRBV7-2 to TRBJ2-7; 7 nucleotides agree with TRBD1. The V and J ends lost 6 bases and 4 bases, in that order; junction bases with no gene match: 12. The length of the CDR3 is 15 residues. CDR1 and CDR2 from the germline V gene are SGHTA and FQGNSA. The CDR3 DNA follows: TGTGCCAGCAGAAGCGACAGGGACGGTGGATACGAGCAGTACTTC. Protein: CASRSDRDGGYEQYF.

This sequence joins TRBV3-1 (or the pseudogene TRBV3-2) and TRBJ1-2; tentatively, D is TRBD1 (6 bases). This CDR3 contains 14 residues. Trimming left V 4 bases short and J 6 bases short, with 15 bases between. CDR1 is LGHDT and CDR2 is YNNKEL in the germline V gene (reference sequence). The CDR3, as DNA: TGTGCCAGCAGCCGAGGACAGACGGGCCATGGCTACACCTTC. This translates into CASSRGQTGHGYTF.

The rearrangement uses TRBV5-1 and TRBJ1-2; 10 nucleotides line up with TRBD1. V lost 4 bases to trimming and J lost 8 bases; unmatched junction nucleotides: 8. The length of the CDR3 is 14 residues. Germline CDR1 SGHRS, CDR2 YFSETQ. CDR3 sequence (DNA): TGCGCCAGCAGCGCCGGACAGGGGGAAGAGGGCTACACCTTC. Its translation is CASSAGQGEEGYTF.

This clone was found once. The chain combines TRBV6-6 with TRBJ2-7; 9 nucleotides line up with TRBD1. With V trimmed by 8 bases and J by 3 bases, 5 bases remained unmatched. The germline CDR1 and CDR2 sequences are MNHNY and SVGAGI (reference sequence). This CDR3 spans 13 amino acids. The CDR3 DNA reads TGTGCCAGCGAGGGACAGGGACTCTACGAGCAGTACTTC. It translates to CASEGQGLYEQYF.

V is TRBV27 and J is TRBJ2-7, with a tentative D call TRBD1 (5 bases). Deletions cut 6 bases from V and 5 bases from J, with 11 bases between. The CDR3 has 12 residues. Germline assignment: CDR1 MNHEY and CDR2 SMNVEV (reference sequence). CDR3 nucleotide sequence: TGTGCCAGCAGCCGGAAGGGGAACGAGCAGTACTTC. Its protein product is CASSRKGNEQYF.

The chain couples TRBV28 to TRBJ2-7; 13 nucleotides match TRBD2. The V gene's germline CDR1 is MDHEN and CDR2 SYDVKM. This CDR3 contains 17 residues. With V trimmed by 6 bases and J by 0 bases, 8 bases remained unmatched. CDR3: CASRSPGTSGTSYEQYF. DNA for the CDR3: TGTGCCAGCAGATCCCCCGGGACTAGCGGGACCTCCTACGAGCAGTACTTC.

This clone was detected once. The gene calls are TRBV9 and TRBJ2-7; the D gene is possibly TRBD2 (5 bases). The CDR3 has 14 amino acids. Trimming removed 4 bases at V and 7 bases at J, with 18 bases between. CDR1 and CDR2 from the germline V gene are SGDLS and YYNGEE. The CDR3 DNA sequence: TGTGCCAGCAGCTCCCACACGGCAGGAGGAGAGCAGTACTTC. Translating gives CASSSHTAGGEQYF.

This clone showed up just a few times. This rearrangement joins TRBV29-1 to TRBJ1-1; D is ambiguous. V gave up 5 bases and J gave up 7 bases, with 11 bases separating them. The germline CDR1 and CDR2 sequences are SQVTM and ANQGSEA. The length of the CDR3 is 11 residues. In DNA form, the CDR3 reads TGCAGCGTTTTAGAGTCTCATGAAGCTTTCTTT. As protein: CSVLESHEAFF. The full variable domain, rest sourced from reference TRBV29-1 and TRBJ1-1, is SAVISQKPSRDICQRGTSLTIQCQVDSQVTMMFWYRQQPGQSLTLIATANQGSEATYESGFVIDKFPISRPNLTFSTLTVSNMSPEDSSIYLCSVLESHEAFFGQGTRLTVV.

The chain joins TRBV18 to TRBJ1-2; possibly TRBD1 for D (5 bases). The CDR3 spans 16 residues. Germline assignment: CDR1 KGHSH and CDR2 LQKENI. V shed 3 bases and J shed 2 bases, with 16 bases lying between them. Written as DNA, the CDR3 is TGTGCCAGCTCACCTAACGGGCCAGGGTACAACTATGGCTACACCTTC. Translation: CASSPNGPGYNYGYTF.

This clone was found a few times. The genes are TRBV7-2 and TRBJ1-5; 9 nucleotides align to TRBD1. The CDR3 has 13 amino acids. With V trimmed by 5 bases and J by 4 bases, 0 bases remained unmatched. Germline V lookup: CDR1 SGHTA, CDR2 FQGNSA. CDR3 in amino acids: CASSGQGNQPQHF. CDR3 bases: TGTGCCAGCAGCGGACAGGGGAATCAGCCCCAGCATTTT.

This chain joins TRBV3-1 (or the pseudogene TRBV3-2) and TRBJ2-7; 9 positions agree with TRBD2. The CDR3 consists of 17 residues. Losses at the gene ends were 1 base for V and 3 bases for J; bases not matched to a gene: 10. Germline V CDR1 and CDR2: LGHDT, YNNKEL (reference sequence). The CDR3 reads CASSQVFFAGGGYEQYF. Written as DNA, the CDR3 is TGTGCCAGCAGCCAAGTTTTTTTCGCGGGAGGGGGCTACGAGCAGTACTTC.

The rearrangement links TRBV13 to TRBJ2-7; 10 bases match TRBD1. The CDR3 covers 14 residues. The J segment lost 4 bases and the V segment lost 4 bases, leaving 4 bases of the junction unmatched. The V gene's germline CDR1 is PRHDT and CDR2 FYEKMQ (reference sequence). The CDR3, as DNA: TGTGCCAGCAGCTGGGGACAGGGGAATTACGAGCAGTACTTC. Its translation is CASSWGQGNYEQYF.

The V call is TRBV5-1, the J call TRBJ2-3, with 8 bases fitting TRBD2. The V and J ends lost 1 base and 1 base, in that order; junction bases with no gene match: 2. The CDR3 extends over 15 amino acids. From germline, CDR1 is SGHRS and CDR2 YFSETQ. This CDR3 reads CASSLFSGGTDTQYF. The CDR3 coding sequence is TGCGCCAGCAGCTTGTTTAGCGGGGGCACAGATACGCAGTATTTT.

CDR3 DNA: TGCGCCAGCAGCCACACACAGGGGGATGGAGATACGCAGTATTTT. Protein: CASSHTQGDGDTQYF. The rearrangement links TRBV4-1 to TRBJ2-3; 8 nucleotides line up with TRBD1. V lost 3 bases to trimming and J lost 5 bases; unmatched junction nucleotides: 7. The germline V gene has CDR1 MGHRA and CDR2 YSYEKL. The CDR3 extends over 15 amino acids.

J is TRBJ1-2 and V is TRBV27; TRBD1 is a possible D gene (5 bases). This CDR3 has 16 residues. V lost 5 bases and J 4 bases, leaving 20 bases between the germline ends. The germline gives CDR1 MNHEY, CDR2 SMNVEV (reference sequence). In DNA, the CDR3 is TGTGCCAGCAGTCCGACGTGGGGGGAGAGGGGCTATGGCTACACCTTC. Amino acids: CASSPTWGERGYGYTF.

For the CDR3, the DNA is TGCGCCAGCAGAGACCCCCCAGGAGAGACCCAGTACTTC. Translation: CASRDPPGETQYF. The rearrangement joins TRBV5-1 to TRBJ2-5; no firm D call. The V gene lost 5 bases and the J gene lost 4 bases, with 12 bases spanning the gap. CDR3 length: 13 amino acids. Germline V gene sequence: CDR1 SGHRS, CDR2 YFSETQ.

The chain joins TRBV4-1 to TRBJ2-7; D is uncertain. The CDR3 is made up of 13 amino acids. Germline CDR1 and CDR2: MGHRA and YSYEKL. Trimming left V 1 base short and J 2 bases short, with 6 bases between. CDR3 nucleotides: TGCGCCAGCAGCCAAGCAGAAACCTACGAGCAGTACTTC. Translating gives CASSQAETYEQYF.

The J gene is TRBJ2-7, the V gene TRBV2, with 11 bases matching TRBD2. The CDR3 runs to 15 residues. Looked up from germline, CDR1 is SNHLY and CDR2 is FYNNEI. With V trimmed by 7 bases and J by 1 base, 6 bases remained unmatched. CDR3 protein: CASKLAGGRSYEQYF. The CDR3 DNA reads as TGTGCCAGCAAATTAGCGGGAGGGCGTTCCTACGAGCAGTACTTC. The full variable domain, with the rest looked up from reference TRBV2 and TRBJ2-7, is EPEVTQTPSHQVTQMGQEVILRCVPISNHLYFYWYRQILGQKVEFLVSFYNNEISEKSEIFDDQFSVERPDGSNFTLKIRSTKLEDSAMYFCASKLAGGRSYEQYFGPGTRLTVT.

The V gene is TRBV9, the J gene TRBJ2-1, with D hard to call. Germline CDR1 and CDR2: SGDLS and YYNGEE. The CDR3 sequence is 14 residues long. V was cut by 0 bases and J by 6 bases, with 10 bases left in between. The CDR3: CASSVGGPPNEQFF. The DNA for the CDR3 is TGTGCCAGCAGCGTAGGTGGGCCCCCCAATGAGCAGTTCTTC.

This clone was counted once. The chain carries TRBV19 and TRBJ2-1; D unclear. Germline CDR1 LNHDA, CDR2 SQIVND (reference sequence). The CDR3 extends over 16 amino acids. Trimming left V 5 bases short and J 0 bases short, with 14 bases between. In DNA, the CDR3 is TGTGCCAGTAGTGCCAATCCTAAGAGCTCCTACAATGAGCAGTTCTTC. Translated: CASSANPKSSYNEQFF.

The chain joins TRBV12-3 or TRBV12-4 to TRBJ1-5, with D possibly being TRBD1 (5 bases). V was cut by 11 bases and J by 4 bases, with 15 bases left in between. The CDR3 is made up of 13 amino acids. CDR3 DNA: TGTGCCTCCGGCCGCTCAGGGAATCAGCCCCAGCATTTT. Protein: CASGRSGNQPQHF.

This chain uses TRBV4-1 with TRBJ1-2, with D possibly matching TRBD1 (6 bases). Germline loops: CDR1 MGHRA, CDR2 YSYEKL. This CDR3 is 17 amino acids long. V lost 4 bases and J lost 7, with 25 bases in between. CDR3 residues: CASSRGTDTGRRGGYTF. In nucleotides, the CDR3 is TGCGCCAGCAGCCGAGGGACGGATACAGGGAGACGGGGTGGCTACACCTTC.

This chain joins TRBV27 and TRBJ1-5; 8 positions match TRBD1. Trimming took 6 bases from V and 4 from J; bases not matched to a gene: 5. Germline V lookup: CDR1 MNHEY, CDR2 SMNVEV (reference sequence). This CDR3 has 14 residues. CDR3: CASRPGGTNQPQHF. For the CDR3, the DNA is TGTGCCAGCAGACCAGGGGGCACAAATCAGCCCCAGCATTTT.